This T cell receptor beta chain is drawn from a study of shared clonotypes between healthy human individuals. Cells designated naive CD8 were CD45RO-negative and were positively selected for CCR7, with terminally differentiated effector memory CD45RA+ cells excluded. Sequenced by immunoSEQ multiplex PCR; TCRdb stores in-frame clones only, minus some. This table has approximately 1.9 million clones, about 93% appearing once. Germline V gives CDR1 SNHLY, CDR2 FYNNEI. V was pared by 8 bases and J by 1 base, with 12 bases between. The CDR3 has 13 residues. Study-wide results and limits: For sorted subsets, rarefaction showed incomplete sequencing despite large depth.

A single count supports this clone. Its antigen is unidentified. J is TRBJ2-7 and V is TRBV2; D may be TRBD1 (6 bases). What was sequenced was naive CD8+ T cells from PBMCs. This receptor was obtained from a man younger than 35 in good health. Some clones in this sample may be carry-over from other donors' samples. The CDR3 bases are TGTGCCAGCTTCCGGACAGAATCCTACGAGCAGTACTTC. Protein: CASFRTESYEQYF.